This TCR beta chain was retrieved from a study of CD8 T cells in ankylosing spondylitis. TCRdb passed the 5' RACE reads through MiXCR, listing each CDR3 protein once. Counted here are some 87,000 distinct CDR3 sequences, 27% occurring once; the ten biggest clones make up approximately 59%. This CDR3 comprises 14 residues. Germline values: CDR1 SGHRS, CDR2 YFSETQ. V dropped 4 bases and J dropped 5 bases, with 15 bases sitting between them. Sequencing was performed on blood, either unsorted or a sorted T cell fraction (not recorded which). J is TRBJ1-2 and V is TRBV5-1, with a weak D call TRBD1 (5 bases). This TCR was recovered from a male donor with ankylosing spondylitis or in good health (not recorded which). The chain's CDR3 is CASSTGGTLYGYTF. CDR3 DNA sequence: TGCGCCAGCAGCACCGGGGGGACTCTTTATGGCTACACCTTC.